This T cell receptor (beta chain) came from a study of T-cell reconstitution after alpha-beta-depleted transplantation in children. The CDR3 has 13 amino acids. V gave up 7 bases and J gave up 6 bases, with 12 bases separating them. This sample's TCRbeta library carried unique molecular identifier barcodes. TCRdb reprocessed the PCR reads with MiXCR, giving one entry per CDR3 protein. This sample yields about 610,000 distinct CDR3 sequences, of which approximately 10% are seen a single time; about 4% belongs to the top ten. This clonotype was counted many times. This specimen was PBMCs from the stem cell graft donor, taken from the stem cell graft. The receptor was derived from a human donor who donated a stem cell graft to a child with acute myeloid leukemia. This sequence joins TRBV12-3 or TRBV12-4 and TRBJ2-2, with D possibly being TRBD1 or TRBD2 (5 bases each). The CDR3 nucleotides are TGTGCCAGCACTGAGGTGGGGGCCGGGGAGCTGTTTTTT. The encoded protein is CASTEVGAGELFF.